This TCR beta chain was profiled in a study of shared clonotypes between healthy human individuals. This CDR3 is built from 16 residues. Germline V gene lookup returns CDR1 SGHRS and CDR2 YFSETQ. V lost 3 bases and J 1 base, leaving 13 bases between the germline ends. Recent vaccinations or acute infections were absent in the healthy HIV-negative adult donors. Genomic DNA from each subset was divided evenly over several immunoSEQ plates. In replicate PCRs of sorted subsets, around 0.2 ug DNA, approximately 30,000 T cell genomes, was used. In the original processing: Filtering differed, since immunoSEQ gave only junction sequences and no quality scores. Sequencing used immunoSEQ multiplex PCR; TCRdb keeps in-frame clones, though not all of them. The DNA was the basis for D and trimming; V, J and clone size are from that table. The sample lists 2,500,000 or so clones; 85% to 95% were seen once.

This clonotype was obtained from a man younger than 35 in good health. Some clones in this sample may be carry-over from other donors' samples. The sequenced sample was naive CD4+ T cells from PBMCs. Subset defined: CD45RA+ positively selected. J is TRBJ2-2 and V is TRBV5-1; TRBD2 is a possible D gene (5 bases). The DNA of the CDR3 is TGCGCCAGCAGCTATTTAAGGGCGGGGAACACCGGGGAGCTGTTTTTT. Protein product: CASSYLRAGNTGELFF.